This T cell receptor beta chain originates from a study of blood T cell repertoires in COVID-19 (dated by TCRdb to about 2020). For the wider study: The collaborator samples originated in the United States, Italy and Spain and spanned the acute and convalescent phases of COVID-19. The prospective study material was composed of cDNA or gDNA derived from T cells, B-cell-depleted T cells, or PBMCs. Subjects who had been exposed to COVID-19, were actively infected with it, or had recovered from it provided the deeply sampled blood TCRbeta repertoires that made up the dataset. A freely available public database, intended as a resource for researchers studying the immune response to SARS-CoV-2, is where the repertoires were released. Samples came from the ongoing ImmuneRACE study (first 160 participants) plus 1,254 subjects from 6 global collaborators. The sample metadata nearly always contained a de-identified subject ID, COVID-19 status, age in years and sex. HLA class I and class II types, where available, came from metadata supplied by the sample provider rather than from assay-based typing.

The CDR3, from cysteine to phenylalanine, totals 16 residues. Of the read, only the CDR3 DNA is kept; its 48 bases are in frame from base 1. For this chain, trimming is 2 bases at the V end and 7 bases at the J end, and the number of junction bases without a gene match is 10. The germline V gene gives CDR1 as KGHSH and CDR2 as LQKENI. Overall study outcomes, separate from this receptor: The quantity of clinical and demographic metadata differed by source and by participant and was supplied without curation.

In Seattle, one collaborating source enrolled patients while the infection was active and tracked those patients longitudinally over the course of disease. Collaborating institutions collected whole blood in K2EDTA tubes following their own protocols. Collaborator samples were shipped for TCRbeta analysis as frozen whole blood, isolated PBMCs, or DNA extracted from either sample type. TCRbeta CDR3 regions were amplified from genomic DNA by means of the immunoSEQ Assay, a bias-controlled multiplex PCR. As for the original processing: Nucleated cell counts per sample were estimated from amplification of reference gene primers within the assay. Sequence reads were collapsed and filtered to measure the absolute abundance of every unique TCRbeta CDR3 rearrangement. Productive Simpson clonality was computed per sample as the square root of Simpson's diversity index over productive rearrangements. What TCRdb holds here is the immuneACCESS table cut down to in-frame rearrangements. Part of the clones is not present; checked against another copy, under half of the missing clones reflect an unresolved V gene, and the others are unexplained. The V and J calls and clone size are taken from that table; D and trimming were inferred from the DNA. The sample table lists some 270,000 clones, 86% of them with a count of one. The ten biggest clones cover approximately 6% of the sample.

Comment on this clone: The antigen this receptor binds is unknown. The input lacks base qualities; no much larger clone sits a single base away.

The clonotype originates from a woman aged 80 or over with COVID-19, enrolled during active disease. The chain joins TRBV18 to TRBJ1-1, with 10 central nucleotides matching TRBD1. Sequencing input: peripheral blood. The CDR3 here reads CASSPSSPGQGNEAFF. The nucleotide sequence reads as follows: TGTGCCAGCTCACCATCTTCCCCGGGACAGGGGAATGAAGCTTTCTTT.